The 18 T cell receptor beta chains listed next were all sequenced from one sample in a study of T cell responses to AZD1222 COVID-19 vaccine. Using immunoSEQ multiplex PCR, the repertoire was profiled, and TCRdb retains in-frame clones only, with some absent. The table includes 150,000 or so clones, roughly 90% detected once. Sequencing was performed on peripheral blood, taken on day 0 of AZD1222 vaccination. The origin of the receptors is an adult in good health.

CDR3 sequence: CASSYTSGVDTQYF. Written as DNA, the CDR3 is TGTGCCAGCAGTTATACTAGCGGGGTTGATACGCAGTATTTT. The gene calls are TRBV6-2 or TRBV6-3 and TRBJ2-3, with TRBD2 matching over 10 bases. Germline V gives CDR1 MNHEY, CDR2 SVGEGT. Trimming removed 3 bases from V and 6 bases from J; junction bases left unmatched: 3. There are 14 residues in the CDR3.

In its sample, this clone was seen once. This rearrangement joins TRBV3-1 (or the pseudogene TRBV3-2) to TRBJ1-2, with 9 bases matching TRBD1. Trimming took 0 bases from V and 4 from J; bases not matched to a gene: 12. The CDR3 is 18 amino acids. Germline CDR1 LGHDT, CDR2 YNNKEL (reference sequence). Written as DNA, the CDR3 is TGTGCCAGCAGCCAAGATAAGGGACAGGGACCTATAGGCTATGGCTACACCTTC. It encodes CASSQDKGQGPIGYGYTF.

A word on this clone: Within the sample, other DNA sequences also encode this same CDR3. The chain joins TRBV7-2 to TRBJ1-4; no clear D gene. The V and J ends lost 1 base and 5 bases respectively, with 8 bases between them. CDR1 is SGHTA, CDR2 FQGNSA, per germline. CDR3 length: 14 amino acids. CDR3: CASSLGGGNEKLFF. CDR3 bases: TGTGCCAGCAGCTTAGGTGGCGGAAATGAAAAACTGTTTTTT.

The chain combines TRBV5-1 with TRBJ1-2; 7 nucleotides align to TRBD1. The CDR3 has 16 residues. The germline CDR1 and CDR2 sequences are SGHRS and YFSETQ. J lost 5 bases, V lost 3 bases, and 13 bases had no gene match. CDR3 sequence reads: CASSSDPQGIGYGYTF. DNA for the CDR3: TGCGCCAGCAGCTCCGACCCACAGGGGATCGGGTATGGCTACACCTTC.

CDR3 in DNA: TGTGCCAGCAGGAAGGGGGGGACTTTGGGTGAGCAGTTCTTC. It specifies CASRKGGTLGEQFF. The genes are TRBV27 and TRBJ2-1; the D gene is possibly TRBD2 (7 bases). V was clipped by 6 bases and J by 9 bases, with 18 bases between them. The CDR3 spans 14 residues. Germline loops: CDR1 MNHEY, CDR2 SMNVEV (reference sequence).

The V and J genes are TRBV7-8 and TRBJ1-4; the D is unclear. The CDR3 is 14 residues long. CDR1 is SGHVS and CDR2 is FQNEAQ in the germline V gene. Trimming removed 3 bases from V and 4 bases from J, with 9 bases in between. The CDR3 region has the DNA TGTGCCAGCAGCTTCGGGCAGAGTAATGAAAAACTGTTTTTT. Amino acids: CASSFGQSNEKLFF.

V and J are TRBV6-5 and TRBJ2-3, with TRBD1 matching 8 bases. Trimming at V came to 8 bases and at J to 4 bases, leaving 5 bases not matched to a gene. Germline loops: CDR1 MNHEY, CDR2 SVGAGI. The CDR3 has 13 residues. CDR3 sequence (DNA): TGTGCCAGCCACCGACAGGGGCCAGATACGCAGTATTTT. Translation: CASHRQGPDTQYF.

The J gene is TRBJ1-2, the V gene TRBV7-8, with a tentative D call TRBD1 (5 bases). V lost 5 bases to trimming and J lost 0 bases, with 19 bases between them. Germline V gene sequence: CDR1 SGHVS, CDR2 FQNEAQ. This CDR3 comprises 17 residues. The CDR3 DNA reads as TGTGCCAGCAGCCCCCACGGGGCACAGGCCTCTAACTATGGCTACACCTTC. Protein sequence: CASSPHGAQASNYGYTF.

A word on this clone: This may be a read error: a much more frequent sequence differs by one nucleotide. Other DNA sequences within the sample encode an identical CDR3. The genes are TRBV7-8 and TRBJ2-7; possible D gene TRBD2, 7 bases. V lost 0 bases, J lost 9 bases, and 9 bases lay in between. From germline, CDR1 is SGHVS and CDR2 FQNEAQ. This CDR3 region has 12 residues. DNA of the CDR3: TGTGCCAGCAGCTTAGCAGGGGGGGGGCAGTACTTC. Residues: CASSLAGGGQYF.

J is TRBJ1-1 and V is TRBV10-3; D gene uncertain. CDR1 and CDR2 (germline): ENHRY, SYGVKD. V lost 3 bases and J lost 0, with 5 bases in between. This CDR3 comprises 13 residues. The chain's CDR3 is CAISESMNTEAFF. Written as DNA, the CDR3 is TGTGCCATCAGTGAAAGTATGAACACTGAAGCTTTCTTT.

The chain combines TRBV10-2 with TRBJ2-1; no definite D call. CDR1 and CDR2 from the germline V gene are WSHSY and SAAADI. V dropped 5 bases and J dropped 7 bases, with 9 bases sitting between them. This CDR3 has 12 amino acids. CDR3 sequence: CASSPALNEQFF. The CDR3 DNA follows: TGCGCCAGCAGTCCCGCCCTGAATGAGCAGTTCTTC.

This chain uses TRBV30 with TRBJ2-2; 9 positions agree with TRBD1. V was clipped by 0 bases and J by 4 bases; unmatched bases: 3. The germline gives CDR1 GTSNPN, CDR2 SVGIG (reference sequence). The CDR3 covers 15 residues. CDR3 loop: CAWSVGQGFTGELFF. The CDR3 DNA reads TGTGCCTGGAGTGTTGGACAGGGGTTCACCGGGGAGCTGTTTTTT.

This chain joins TRBV5-1 and TRBJ1-4; D is uncertain. Trimming cost V 4 bases and J 2 bases, with 12 bases left between them. The V gene's germline CDR1 is SGHRS and CDR2 YFSETQ. The CDR3 extends over 15 amino acids. The CDR3 is CASSPFGATNEKLFF. DNA for the CDR3: TGCGCCAGCAGCCCTTTCGGTGCTACTAATGAAAAACTGTTTTTT.

This chain joins TRBV5-1 and TRBJ1-1, with 8 bases matching TRBD1. CDR3 size: 17 residues. The V gene's germline CDR1 is SGHRS and CDR2 YFSETQ. Trimming removed 0 bases from V and 4 bases from J; junction bases left unmatched: 11. The DNA for the CDR3 is TGCGCCAGCAGCTTGGCCCCTGGGACAGGTGGGGCCACTGAAGCTTTCTTT. Translating it yields CASSLAPGTGGATEAFF.

This clone was recorded a few times. The V and J genes are TRBV27 and TRBJ2-3, with 11 bases aligning to TRBD2. J lost 5 bases, V lost 6 bases, and 13 bases had no gene match. The germline V gene has CDR1 MNHEY and CDR2 SMNVEV (reference sequence). The CDR3 totals 17 residues. The CDR3 DNA reads as TGTGCCAGCAGCCTACTAGCGGGAGTCGGTCCCGAAGATACGCAGTATTTT. It is translated as CASSLLAGVGPEDTQYF.

The genes are TRBV19 and TRBJ1-4, with D unresolved. The V gene's germline CDR1 is LNHDA and CDR2 SQIVND (reference sequence). V was clipped by 4 bases and J by 0 bases, with 9 bases between them. The CDR3 has 15 residues. The CDR3 nucleotides read TGTGCCAGTAGTACCTACGGTGCAACTAATGAAAAACTGTTTTTT. This translates into CASSTYGATNEKLFF.

V usage is TRBV27 and J usage is TRBJ1-5, with TRBD1 identical over 8 bases. V was pared by 4 bases and J by 0 bases, with 11 bases of the junction left unmatched. Germline CDR1 is MNHEY and CDR2 is SMNVEV (reference sequence). This CDR3 spans 18 amino acids. CDR3 in DNA: TGTGCCAGCAGTTCGACCGGGGACAGGTTTTATAGCAATCAGCCCCAGCATTTT. Translated: CASSSTGDRFYSNQPQHF.

J is TRBJ1-1 and V is TRBV28, with 10 positions matching TRBD1. The CDR3 contains 15 residues. Trimming at V came to 6 bases and at J to 1 base, leaving 5 bases not matched to a gene. Per the germline V gene, CDR1 is MDHEN and CDR2 is SYDVKM. As DNA, the CDR3 is TGTGCCAGCAGGGACAGGGGGATGAGGAACACTGAAGCTTTCTTT. It translates to CASRDRGMRNTEAFF.